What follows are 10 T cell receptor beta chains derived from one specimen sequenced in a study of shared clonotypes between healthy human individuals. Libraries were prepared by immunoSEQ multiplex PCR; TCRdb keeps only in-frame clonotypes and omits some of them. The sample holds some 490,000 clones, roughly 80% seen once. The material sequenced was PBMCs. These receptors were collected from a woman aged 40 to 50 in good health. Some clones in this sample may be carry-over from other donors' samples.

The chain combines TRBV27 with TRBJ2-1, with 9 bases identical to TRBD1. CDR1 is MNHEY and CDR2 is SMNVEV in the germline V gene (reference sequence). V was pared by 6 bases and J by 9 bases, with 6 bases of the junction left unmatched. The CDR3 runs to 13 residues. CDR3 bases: TGTGCCAGCAGCCGGGACAGGGCCGGTGAGCAGTTCTTC. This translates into CASSRDRAGEQFF.

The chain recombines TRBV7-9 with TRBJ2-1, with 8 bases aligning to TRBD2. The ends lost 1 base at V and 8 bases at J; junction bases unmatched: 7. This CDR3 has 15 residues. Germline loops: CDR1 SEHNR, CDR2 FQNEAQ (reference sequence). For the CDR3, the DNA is TGTGCCAGCAGCTTAGGGTGGGCGGGAGGCCATGAGCAGTTCTTC. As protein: CASSLGWAGGHEQFF. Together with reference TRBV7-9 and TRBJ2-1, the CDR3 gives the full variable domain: DTGVSQNPRHKITKRGQNVTFRCDPISEHNRLYWYRQTLGQGPEFLTYFQNEAQLEKSRLLSDRFSAERPKGSFSTLEIQRTEQGDSAMYLCASSLGWAGGHEQFFGPGTRLTVL.

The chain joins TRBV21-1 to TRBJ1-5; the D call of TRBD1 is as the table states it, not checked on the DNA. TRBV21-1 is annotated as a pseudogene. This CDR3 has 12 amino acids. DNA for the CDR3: TGTGCCAGCAGACAGGGTGGCCAGCCCCAGCATTTT. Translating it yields CASRQGGQPQHF.

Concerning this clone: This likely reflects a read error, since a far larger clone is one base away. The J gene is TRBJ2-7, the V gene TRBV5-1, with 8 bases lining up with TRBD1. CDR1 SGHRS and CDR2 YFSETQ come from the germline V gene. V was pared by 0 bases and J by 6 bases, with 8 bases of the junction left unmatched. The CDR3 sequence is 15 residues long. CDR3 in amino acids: CASSLAGTGRGEQYF. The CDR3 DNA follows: TGCGCCAGCAGCTTGGCCGGGACAGGACGGGGCGAGCAGTACTTC. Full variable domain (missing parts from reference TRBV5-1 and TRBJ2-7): KAGVTQTPRYLIKTRGQQVTLSCSPISGHRSVSWYQQTPGQGLQFLFEYFSETQRNKGNFPGRFSGRQFSNSRSEMNVSTLELGDSALYLCASSLAGTGRGEQYFGPGTRLTVT.

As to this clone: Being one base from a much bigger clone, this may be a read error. The CDR3 reads CASRWEGGRYNEQFF. The CDR3 DNA follows: TGTGCCAGCAGGTGGGAGGGCGGAAGGTACAATGAGCAGTTCTTC. V and J are TRBV7-2 and TRBJ2-1, with 7 bases that match TRBD2. Germline loops: CDR1 SGHTA, CDR2 FQGNSA. This CDR3 has 15 residues. Trimming cost V 6 bases and J 4 bases; bases outside gene matches: 9. Drawing the rest from reference TRBV7-2 and TRBJ2-1, the complete variable domain is GAGVSQSPSNKVTEKGKDVELRCDPISGHTALYWYRQSLGQGLEFLIYFQGNSAPDKSGLPSDRFSAERTGGSVSTLTIQRTQQEDSAVYLCASRWEGGRYNEQFFGPGTRLTVL.

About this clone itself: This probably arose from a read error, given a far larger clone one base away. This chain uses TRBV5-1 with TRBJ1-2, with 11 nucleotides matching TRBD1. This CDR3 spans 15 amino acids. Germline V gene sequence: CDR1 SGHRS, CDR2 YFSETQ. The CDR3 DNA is TGCGTCAGCAGCAGGACGGACAGGGGGCTAGTGGGCTACACCTTC. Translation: CVSSRTDRGLVGYTF.

As DNA, the CDR3 is TGTGCCAGCAGATTGAGACAGGGGGGCTACACCTTC. As protein: CASRLRQGGYTF. V usage is TRBV28 and J usage is TRBJ1-2, with 8 positions matching TRBD1. The length of the CDR3 is 12 residues. Germline-derived CDR1 and CDR2 are MDHEN and SYDVKM. V lost 6 bases, J lost 8 bases, and 5 bases stayed unmatched.

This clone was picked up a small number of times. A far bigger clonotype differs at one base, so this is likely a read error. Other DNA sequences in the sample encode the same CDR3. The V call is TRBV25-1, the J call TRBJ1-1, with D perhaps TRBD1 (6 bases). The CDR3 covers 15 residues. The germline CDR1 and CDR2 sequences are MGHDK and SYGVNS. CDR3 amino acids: CASVPGGAGNTEAFF. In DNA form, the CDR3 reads TGTGCCAGTGTCCCTGGGGGCGCGGGGAACACTGAAGCCTTCTTT.

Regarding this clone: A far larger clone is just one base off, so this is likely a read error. DNA of the CDR3: TGCGCCAGCATCCCCTCCGGAGGGCGTGAAAAACTGTTTTTT. Its translation is CASIPSGGREKLFF. This chain links TRBV5-1 with TRBJ1-4; no clear D gene. CDR3 length: 14 amino acids. V lost 6 bases and J 7 bases, leaving 16 bases between the germline ends. Germline V CDR1 and CDR2: SGHRS, YFSETQ.

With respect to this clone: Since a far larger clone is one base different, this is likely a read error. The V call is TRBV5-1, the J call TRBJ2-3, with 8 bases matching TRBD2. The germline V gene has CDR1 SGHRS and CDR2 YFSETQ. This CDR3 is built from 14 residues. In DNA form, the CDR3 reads TGCGCCAGCAGCTCAAGCGGGAGCACATATACGCAGTATTTT. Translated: CASSSSGSTYTQYF.